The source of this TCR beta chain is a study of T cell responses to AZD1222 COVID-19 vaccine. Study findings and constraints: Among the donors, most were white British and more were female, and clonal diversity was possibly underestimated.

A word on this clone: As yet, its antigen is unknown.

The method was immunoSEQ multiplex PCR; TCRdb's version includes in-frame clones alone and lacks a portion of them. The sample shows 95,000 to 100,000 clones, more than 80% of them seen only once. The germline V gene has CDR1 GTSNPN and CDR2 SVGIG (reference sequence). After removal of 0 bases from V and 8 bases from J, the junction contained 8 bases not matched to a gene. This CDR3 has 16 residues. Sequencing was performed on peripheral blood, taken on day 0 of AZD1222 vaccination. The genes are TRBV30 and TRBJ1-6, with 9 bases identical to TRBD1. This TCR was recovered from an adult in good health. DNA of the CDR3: TGTGCCTGGAGTGTACTATTGGGACAGGGCGATTCACCCCTCCACTTT. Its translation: CAWSVLLGQGDSPLHF.